The 27 T cell receptor beta chains below come from one sample, sequenced in a study of cytotoxic CD8 clonotypes in ibrutinib-treated CLL. Method: immunoSEQ multiplex PCR; TCRdb's copy keeps in-frame clones and lacks some. The data contain around 27,000 clones, roughly 50% of them seen just once; the ten biggest clones take up approximately 4.7%. The sequencing here drew on PBMCs, taken before ibrutinib treatment. The receptors stem from a human donor with chronic lymphocytic leukemia.

The genes are TRBV5-1 and TRBJ2-7, with 7 bases fitting TRBD1. The V gene's germline CDR1 is SGHRS and CDR2 YFSETQ. The CDR3 runs to 14 residues. The ends lost 0 bases at V and 2 bases at J; junction bases unmatched: 2. The chain's CDR3 is CASSLDRGTYEQYF. The DNA for the CDR3 is TGCGCCAGCAGCTTGGACAGGGGTACCTACGAGCAGTACTTC.

This clone was detected only a few times. The rearrangement joins TRBV18 to TRBJ2-7; D possibly matches TRBD1 or TRBD2 (5 bases each). V lost 4 bases, J lost 5 bases, and 12 bases lay in between. The CDR3 sequence is 13 residues long. CDR1 is KGHSH and CDR2 is LQKENI in the germline V gene. The CDR3 DNA sequence: TGTGCCAGCTCACTTAAGGTGGGGGACGAGCAGTACTTC. Amino acids: CASSLKVGDEQYF.

The chain links TRBV6-5 to TRBJ2-3; perhaps TRBD1 as D (5 bases). Per germline, CDR1 MNHEY and CDR2 SVGAGI. V was clipped by 0 bases and J by 2 bases, with 12 bases between them. The CDR3 extends over 16 amino acids. The CDR3 region has the DNA TGTGCCAGCAGTTACTCAGCCGCAGGGCTCACAGATACGCAGTATTTT. It is translated as CASSYSAAGLTDTQYF.

This clone has just a few counts. This sequence joins TRBV7-9 and TRBJ1-6; D call uncertain. The CDR3 extends over 16 amino acids. CDR1 SEHNR and CDR2 FQNEAQ come from the germline V gene (reference sequence). Trimming left V 4 bases short and J 0 bases short, with 10 bases between. CDR3 in amino acids: CASSYMEGSYNSPLHF. CDR3 coding DNA: TGTGCCAGCAGCTATATGGAGGGCTCCTATAATTCACCCCTCCACTTT.

This clone was recorded only once. This chain joins TRBV7-7 and TRBJ2-3, with 7 bases lining up with TRBD2. Germline lookup yields CDR1 SSHAT and CDR2 FNYEAQ (reference sequence). The V and J ends lost 0 bases and 4 bases, in that order; junction bases with no gene match: 1. There are 14 residues in the CDR3. The CDR3 is CASSLAGGSDTQYF. In DNA, the CDR3 is TGTGCCAGCAGCTTAGCGGGAGGGTCAGATACGCAGTATTTT.

The chain couples TRBV2 to TRBJ2-1; D gene uncertain. V was trimmed by 0 bases and J by 7 bases, leaving 10 bases between them. CDR3 length equals 14 residues. Germline assignment: CDR1 SNHLY and CDR2 FYNNEI. CDR3 in DNA: TGTGCCAGCAGTGAAGCTCAGGTAGGAAATGAGCAGTTCTTC. Translation gives CASSEAQVGNEQFF.

This sequence joins TRBV5-5 and TRBJ1-2; 8 positions agree with TRBD1. V shed 0 bases and J 3 bases; nucleotides not matched to a gene: 13. The CDR3 is made up of 18 amino acids. Germline lookup yields CDR1 SGHKS and CDR2 YYEKEE (reference sequence). CDR3 loop: CASSLDPGGEVLDYGYTF. For the CDR3, the DNA is TGTGCCAGCAGCTTGGACCCAGGGGGCGAGGTTTTAGACTATGGCTACACCTTC.

The chain is built from TRBV14 and TRBJ2-2, with 8 nucleotides matching TRBD2. V shed 1 base, J shed 1 base, and the junction held 8 bases outside the gene matches. This CDR3 has 18 residues. From germline, CDR1 is SGHDN and CDR2 FVKESK. The DNA of the CDR3 is TGTGCCAGCAGCCAAGTGCCGGGGGGGCCGTTGAACACCGGGGAGCTGTTTTTT. Encoded protein: CASSQVPGGPLNTGELFF.

The chain has TRBV2 and TRBJ2-5; possible D gene TRBD1, 6 bases. The V gene lost 8 bases and the J gene lost 3 bases, with 13 bases spanning the gap. The CDR3 sequence is 13 residues long. Germline lookup yields CDR1 SNHLY and CDR2 FYNNEI. The CDR3 loop is CASGKGTKETQYF. CDR3 DNA sequence: TGTGCCAGCGGGAAGGGGACAAAAGAGACCCAGTACTTC.

This clone occurred a few times. The V and J genes are TRBV27 and TRBJ1-2, with D maybe TRBD1 (5 bases). With 6 bases removed from V and 4 bases from J, the gap between germline ends came to 12 bases. This CDR3 contains 13 residues. Germline V gene sequence: CDR1 MNHEY, CDR2 SMNVEV (reference sequence). The DNA of the CDR3 is TGTGCCAGCAGGGCAACGACAGCCTATGGCTACACCTTC. Protein sequence: CASRATTAYGYTF.

The chain recombines TRBV2 with TRBJ2-2; 12 bases are a match to TRBD2. Looked up from germline, CDR1 is SNHLY and CDR2 is FYNNEI. Trimming removed 6 bases from V and 6 bases from J; junction bases left unmatched: 8. CDR3 length: 16 amino acids. In DNA form, the CDR3 reads TGTGCCAGCAGGCTAGCGGGGGGGCCTTTATCCGGGGAGCTGTTTTTT. Its protein is CASRLAGGPLSGELFF.

This rearrangement joins TRBV9 to TRBJ2-7; 12 bases line up with TRBD2. After removal of 0 bases from V and 3 bases from J, the junction contained 4 bases not matched to a gene. The CDR3 is 16 residues long. CDR1 and CDR2 (germline): SGDLS, YYNGEE. The CDR3 DNA is TGTGCCAGCAGCGTAGGACTAGCGGGGGAGTTCTACGAGCAGTACTTC. It translates to CASSVGLAGEFYEQYF.

The J gene is TRBJ1-2, the V gene TRBV4-2; the D is unclear. Germline CDR1 reads LGHNA; CDR2 reads YNFKEQ. The germline V and J ends were trimmed by 3 bases and 3 bases, with 11 bases remaining between them. The length of the CDR3 is 14 residues. The CDR3 bases are TGTGCCAGCAGCCAGTTGACGAAGGACTATGGCTACACCTTC. Amino acid sequence: CASSQLTKDYGYTF.

The chain links TRBV7-9 to TRBJ2-3; D is ambiguous. Germline lookup yields CDR1 SEHNR and CDR2 FQNEAQ (reference sequence). The ends were cut back, 5 bases at V and 0 bases at J, with 12 bases in the middle. This CDR3 spans 15 amino acids. The CDR3 loop reads CASSERRDSTDTQYF. CDR3 coding DNA: TGTGCCAGCAGCGAACGGCGCGATAGCACAGATACGCAGTATTTT.

This clone was counted only a few times. This rearrangement joins TRBV7-9 to TRBJ2-7; D remains unclear. In germline, CDR1 is SEHNR, CDR2 FQNEAQ (reference sequence). This CDR3 region has 11 residues. Trimming left V 5 bases short and J 9 bases short, with 11 bases between. CDR3 nucleotide sequence: TGTGCCAGCAGCCACCCCCACGGGCAGTACTTC. Its translation is CASSHPHGQYF. The variable domain in full, completed from reference TRBV7-9 and TRBJ2-7, reads DTGVSQNPRHKITKRGQNVTFRCDPISEHNRLYWYRQTLGQGPEFLTYFQNEAQLEKSRLLSDRFSAERPKGSFSTLEIQRTEQGDSAMYLCASSHPHGQYFGPGTRLTVT.

This clone was observed a handful of times. The sample contains more than one DNA sequence encoding this CDR3. The chain is built from TRBV5-1 and TRBJ2-3; D unclear. Trimming removed 4 bases from V and 0 bases from J, with 3 bases in between. CDR3 length equals 12 residues. Looked up from germline, CDR1 is SGHRS and CDR2 is YFSETQ. The CDR3 sequence: CASSLSTDTQYF. CDR3 nucleotides: TGCGCCAGCAGCCTCAGCACAGATACGCAGTATTTT.

The chain carries TRBV6-5 and TRBJ2-7; D not resolved. The CDR3 sequence is 13 residues long. Deletions cut 10 bases from V and 2 bases from J, with 15 bases between. From germline, CDR1 is MNHEY and CDR2 SVGAGI. The CDR3 spells CATNEGPTYEQYF. CDR3 DNA: TGTGCCACTAACGAAGGGCCTACCTACGAGCAGTACTTC.

The rearrangement links TRBV7-2 to TRBJ2-7; TRBD2 matches 13 bases. Germline values: CDR1 SGHTA, CDR2 FQGNSA. V dropped 5 bases and J dropped 3; count of bases not matched to a gene: 7. This CDR3 comprises 16 residues. CDR3 sequence: CASSQRTSGRVYEQYF. The CDR3, as DNA: TGTGCCAGCAGCCAAAGGACTAGCGGGAGAGTCTACGAGCAGTACTTC.

On this clone: Other DNA sequences of this sample code for an identical CDR3. This rearrangement joins TRBV7-3 to TRBJ2-2, with 11 positions matching TRBD2. This CDR3 region has 15 residues. Germline V gene lookup returns CDR1 SGHTA and CDR2 FQGTGA. Trimming took 5 bases from V and 4 from J; bases not matched to a gene: 3. CDR3 DNA: TGTGCCAGCAGCCTAGCGGGAGGAAGCACCGGGGAGCTGTTTTTT. Its translation is CASSLAGGSTGELFF.

This chain joins TRBV19 and TRBJ2-7, with D possibly being TRBD2 (7 bases). Trimming pared 2 bases from V and 2 bases from J, leaving 10 bases between. CDR3 length equals 14 residues. Looked up from germline, CDR1 is LNHDA and CDR2 is SQIVND (reference sequence). CDR3 loop: CASSIREGAYEQYF. The DNA of the CDR3 is TGTGCCAGTAGTATAAGGGAGGGGGCCTACGAGCAGTACTTC.

This clone was counted a few times. This chain joins TRBV2 and TRBJ1-2; 7 nucleotides line up with TRBD1. This CDR3 is 15 amino acids long. V lost 1 base to trimming and J lost 4 bases; unmatched junction nucleotides: 6. The germline CDR1 and CDR2 sequences are SNHLY and FYNNEI. CDR3 nucleotide sequence: TGTGCCAGCAGTGAAGGTCGGGACAGTATCTATGGCTACACCTTC. It encodes CASSEGRDSIYGYTF.

This clone was observed a single time. The genes are TRBV5-1 and TRBJ2-1, with D uncertain. Germline-derived CDR1 and CDR2 are SGHRS and YFSETQ. The CDR3 extends over 12 amino acids. Trimming pared 4 bases from V and 7 bases from J, leaving 9 bases between. CDR3 nucleotide sequence: TGCGCCAGCAGCCAGGATCGGAATGAGCAGTTCTTC. Translation: CASSQDRNEQFF.

The rearrangement uses TRBV27 and TRBJ1-2; D remains ambiguous. Germline V lookup: CDR1 MNHEY, CDR2 SMNVEV (reference sequence). This CDR3 has 13 residues. Trimming took off 3 bases at V and 1 base at J, with 6 bases between the two ends. The CDR3 DNA is TGTGCCAGCAGTTTGGGCCGTAACTATGGCTACACCTTC. Protein product: CASSLGRNYGYTF.

The V call is TRBV29-1, the J call TRBJ2-1; D is unresolved. Between the trimmed V and J ends, which lost 0 bases and 12 bases, there was a span of 12 bases. Germline V gene lookup returns CDR1 SQVTM and CDR2 ANQGSEA. The CDR3 spans 12 residues. The CDR3 nucleotides read TGCAGCGTTGAAGATCTCGGACGCGGGCAGTTCTTC. It translates to CSVEDLGRGQFF.

The chain combines TRBV28 with TRBJ2-5; D unresolved. Germline V gene sequence: CDR1 MDHEN, CDR2 SYDVKM. This CDR3 is 12 amino acids long. V dropped 6 bases and J dropped 1 base, with 6 bases sitting between them. The chain's CDR3 is CASSPPQETQYF. The CDR3 coding sequence is TGTGCCAGCAGCCCCCCCCAAGAGACCCAGTACTTC.

This chain connects TRBV10-3 to TRBJ1-6; TRBD1 might be the D (5 bases). V dropped 3 bases and J dropped 7 bases, with 7 bases sitting between them. This CDR3 has 13 amino acids. Germline V gene sequence: CDR1 ENHRY, CDR2 SYGVKD. The CDR3 loop is CAISERGNSPLHF. As DNA, the CDR3 is TGTGCCATCAGTGAAAGGGGAAATTCACCCCTCCACTTT.

The V gene is TRBV6-6, the J gene TRBJ2-6; unclear D gene. CDR1 is MNHNY, CDR2 SVGAGI, per germline (reference sequence). The CDR3 totals 15 residues. With 2 bases removed from V and 2 bases from J, the gap between germline ends came to 7 bases. The CDR3 coding sequence is TGTGCCAGCAGTTACGACTTCACTGGGGCCAACGTCCTGACTTTC. Protein sequence: CASSYDFTGANVLTF.